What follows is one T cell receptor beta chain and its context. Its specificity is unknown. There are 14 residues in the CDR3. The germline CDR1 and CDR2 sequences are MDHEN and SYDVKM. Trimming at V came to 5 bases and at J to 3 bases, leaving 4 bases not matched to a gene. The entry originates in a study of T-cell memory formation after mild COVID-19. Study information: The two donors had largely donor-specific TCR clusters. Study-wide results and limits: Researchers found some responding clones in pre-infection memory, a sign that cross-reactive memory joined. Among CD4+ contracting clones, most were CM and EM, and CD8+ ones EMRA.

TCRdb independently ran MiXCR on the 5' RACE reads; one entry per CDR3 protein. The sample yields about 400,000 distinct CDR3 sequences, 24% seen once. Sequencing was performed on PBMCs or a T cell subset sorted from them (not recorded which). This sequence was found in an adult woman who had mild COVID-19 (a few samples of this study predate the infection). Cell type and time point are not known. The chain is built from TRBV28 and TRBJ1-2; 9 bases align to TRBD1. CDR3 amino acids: CASSKQGADYGYTF. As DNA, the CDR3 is TGTGCCAGCAGTAAACAGGGGGCGGACTATGGCTACACCTTC.